The T cell receptor (beta chain) under discussion was sequenced for a study of T cell repertoires in cytomegalovirus infection. Study overall: Researchers turned to recently identified HLA-C-restricted CMV epitopes as well as well-studied HLA-B-restricted ones. It can be stated that public TCR beta signatures indicated CMV infection as well as a matching HLA type.

From the reads, TCRdb called clonotypes with MiXCR, one entry per CDR3 protein. The sample consists of nearly 700,000 distinct CDR3 sequences, roughly 33% of them appearing once. On this clonotype: Its antigen is as yet unknown.

The sequencing here drew on cultured PBMCs, taken from culture after CMV antigen stimulation. The TCR originated in a human donor in good health (CMV status not recorded). Some clones in this sample may be carry-over from other donors' samples.

Written as DNA, the CDR3 is TGTGCCAGCACCTCTTGGCAGGGATCCGGGGGCATTCAGTACTTC. Its translation: CASTSWQGSGGIQYF. V usage is TRBV6-6 and J usage is TRBJ2-4; possibly TRBD2 for D (6 bases). Germline loops: CDR1 MNHNY, CDR2 SVGAGI (reference sequence). V was pared by 7 bases and J by 9 bases, with 22 bases between. The CDR3 is 15 amino acids.